These 15 T cell receptor beta chains were sequenced from one sample in a study of T cells after yellow fever vaccination. TCRdb processed the 5' RACE reads anew with MiXCR; each CDR3 protein has one entry. This table holds around 27,000 distinct CDR3 sequences, about 4.4% found once. The material sequenced was CD8+ T cells sorted from PBMCs, taken 5 days after the yellow fever booster vaccination. The receptors stem from a man aged 25 to 40 who received the YFV17D yellow fever vaccine.

This clonotype occurred many times. The chain has TRBV7-9 and TRBJ2-3; no reliable D call. Trimming took 3 bases from V and 8 from J, leaving 3 bases between them. This CDR3 comprises 10 residues. Germline CDR1 is SEHNR and CDR2 is FQNEAQ (reference sequence). CDR3 nucleotides: TGTGCCAGCAGCTTCGGTACGCAGTATTTT. This codes for CASSFGTQYF.

This clonotype was seen many times. The rearrangement joins TRBV12-3 or TRBV12-4 to TRBJ2-7; D may be TRBD2 (6 bases). The V end was cut by 8 bases, the J end by 5 bases, with 22 bases between. This CDR3 spans 15 amino acids. CDR3 amino acids: CASGPNGVGGNEQYF. In DNA, the CDR3 is TGTGCCAGCGGGCCCAACGGGGTGGGAGGAAACGAGCAGTACTTC.

This clonotype was counted at least ten times. The chain joins TRBV20-1 to TRBJ2-5; D is perhaps TRBD1 (6 bases). With 2 bases removed from V and 1 base from J, the gap between germline ends came to 11 bases. CDR3 length: 14 residues. The V gene's germline CDR1 is DFQATT and CDR2 SNEGSKA (reference sequence). This chain's CDR3 is CSARTGQAQETQYF. DNA for the CDR3: TGCAGTGCTAGAACAGGGCAGGCCCAAGAGACCCAGTACTTC.

This clonotype appeared many times. This chain joins TRBV7-2 and TRBJ2-7; D gene unclear. Trimming cost V 5 bases and J 6 bases, with 14 bases left between them. The CDR3 runs 13 residues. Germline lookup yields CDR1 SGHTA and CDR2 FQGNSA. CDR3 residues: CASSPVGPSEQYF. CDR3 in DNA: TGTGCCAGCAGCCCAGTGGGCCCCAGCGAGCAGTACTTC.

The table lists this clonotype with many counts. The V gene is TRBV23-1, the J gene TRBJ2-1; 8 bases agree with TRBD1. TRBV23-1 belongs to the ORF category, with a function that is uncertain. This CDR3 has 15 amino acids. V lost 0 bases to trimming and J lost 9 bases; unmatched junction nucleotides: 7. The CDR3 here is CASSQSENRGVEQFF. In DNA, the CDR3 is TGCGCCAGCAGTCAATCTGAAAACAGGGGGGTTGAGCAGTTCTTC.

This clonotype was recorded many times. The chain joins TRBV27 to TRBJ1-1; 11 positions match TRBD1. V dropped 8 bases and J dropped 1; count of bases not matched to a gene: 9. The CDR3 spans 16 residues. The germline CDR1 and CDR2 sequences are MNHEY and SMNVEV (reference sequence). Written as DNA, the CDR3 is TGTGCCAGCTTAACCGGGACAGGGGGTACGAACACTGAAGCTTTCTTT. Its translation is CASLTGTGGTNTEAFF.

This clonotype was detected ten times or more. The chain has TRBV11-2 and TRBJ2-5, with D perhaps being TRBD1 or TRBD2 (6 bases each). The germline V gene encodes CDR1 SGHAT and CDR2 FQNNGV. CDR3 length equals 14 residues. V lost 2 bases, J lost 5 bases, and 12 bases lay in between. CDR3 DNA: TGTGCCAGCAGCTTAACTCCGGGGGCGGAGACCCAGTACTTC. Its protein is CASSLTPGAETQYF.

This clonotype was counted at least ten times. CDR3 protein: CASSFSGTLDQPQHF. Written as DNA, the CDR3 is TGTGCCAGCAGCTTCAGTGGTACGCTGGATCAGCCCCAGCATTTT. The V call is TRBV12-3 or TRBV12-4, the J call TRBJ1-5; D is ambiguous. V was cut by 6 bases and J by 5 bases, with 17 bases left in between. The CDR3 totals 15 residues.

This clonotype has a count of ten or more. The chain recombines TRBV20-1 with TRBJ2-7; no reliable D call. Looked up from germline, CDR1 is DFQATT and CDR2 is SNEGSKA (reference sequence). V gave up 2 bases and J gave up 5 bases, with 13 bases separating them. CDR3 length equals 13 residues. The CDR3 region has the DNA TGCAGTGCTAGAATAGGGATTATCAACGAGCAGTACTTC. Residues: CSARIGIINEQYF.

By its share, this clonotype is medium-sized. The rearrangement uses TRBV28 and TRBJ2-7; 8 nucleotides match TRBD2. The germline V gene encodes CDR1 MDHEN and CDR2 SYDVKM. The CDR3 contains 14 residues. The V segment lost 7 bases and the J segment 3 bases; nucleotides outside the gene matches: 8. CDR3 in DNA: TGTGCCAGCAACCCGGGGGGGTCCGGCTACGAGCAGTACTTC. Its translation is CASNPGGSGYEQYF.

This clonotype showed up many times. The chain joins TRBV7-9 to TRBJ1-5; perhaps TRBD1 as D (6 bases). The CDR3 totals 14 residues. V was clipped by 5 bases and J by 4 bases, with 12 bases between them. Germline V lookup: CDR1 SEHNR, CDR2 FQNEAQ (reference sequence). CDR3 protein: CASSISDSNQPQHF. CDR3 in DNA: TGTGCCAGCAGCATATCGGACAGTAATCAGCCCCAGCATTTT.

This clonotype has a handful of counts. A much larger clone lies a single base off, so this may be a read error. The chain joins TRBV7-8 to TRBJ2-3, with a tentative D call TRBD2 (5 bases). The V end was cut by 3 bases, the J end by 1 base, with 20 bases between. This CDR3 region has 18 residues. Germline V gene lookup returns CDR1 SGHVS and CDR2 FQNEAQ. CDR3 sequence reads: CASSFAPTAATGTDTQYF. The CDR3 DNA is TGTGCCAGCAGCTTCGCCCCTACAGCGGCTACAGGCACAGATACGCAGTATTTT.

This clonotype was picked up many times. The chain uses TRBV6-2 or TRBV6-3 and TRBJ2-3, with D possibly matching TRBD2 (6 bases). The CDR3 loop spans 15 amino acids. Germline values: CDR1 MNHEY, CDR2 SVGEGT. The germline V and J ends were trimmed by 2 bases and 5 bases, with 14 bases remaining between them. The chain's CDR3 is CASSYGASEGDTQYF. The CDR3 DNA follows: TGTGCCAGCAGTTACGGAGCTAGCGAGGGAGATACGCAGTATTTT.

This clonotype was counted ten times or more. J is TRBJ2-2 and V is TRBV6-2 or TRBV6-3; a weak D match, TRBD2 (6 bases). The CDR3 length is 12 residues. Per the germline V gene, CDR1 is MNHEY and CDR2 is SVGEGT. The V gene lost 10 bases and the J gene lost 6 bases, with 12 bases spanning the gap. The CDR3 sequence is CATPGGAGELFF. Here the CDR3 DNA reads TGTGCCACACCCGGAGGGGCCGGGGAGCTGTTTTTT.

At least ten counts were recorded for this clonotype. The chain links TRBV19 to TRBJ2-5, with D hard to call. V dropped 10 bases and J dropped 0 bases, with 6 bases sitting between them. Germline V gene sequence: CDR1 LNHDA, CDR2 SQIVND (reference sequence). CDR3 length: 11 residues. The chain's CDR3 is CATRDQETQYF. The DNA of the CDR3 is TGTGCCACCCGGGACCAAGAGACCCAGTACTTC. Full variable domain (outside the CDR3, taken from reference TRBV19 and TRBJ2-5): DGGITQSPKYLFRKEGQNVTLSCEQNLNHDAMYWYRQDPGQGLRLIYYSQIVNDFQKGDIAEGYSVSREKKESFPLTVTSAQKNPTAFYLCATRDQETQYFGPGTRLLVL.